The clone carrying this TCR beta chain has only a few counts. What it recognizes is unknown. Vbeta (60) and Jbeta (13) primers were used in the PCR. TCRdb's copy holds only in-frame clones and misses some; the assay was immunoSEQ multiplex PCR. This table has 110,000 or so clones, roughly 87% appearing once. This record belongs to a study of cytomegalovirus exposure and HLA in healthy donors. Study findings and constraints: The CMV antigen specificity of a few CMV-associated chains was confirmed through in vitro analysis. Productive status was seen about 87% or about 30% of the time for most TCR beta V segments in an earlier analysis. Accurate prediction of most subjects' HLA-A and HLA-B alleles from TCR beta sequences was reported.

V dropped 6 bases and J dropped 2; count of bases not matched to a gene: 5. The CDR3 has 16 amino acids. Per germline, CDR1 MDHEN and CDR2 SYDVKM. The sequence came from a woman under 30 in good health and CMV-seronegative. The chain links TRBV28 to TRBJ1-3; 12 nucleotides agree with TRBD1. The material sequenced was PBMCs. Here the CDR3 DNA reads TGTGCCAGCAGGTCGGGACAGGGGGCGGCTGGAAACACCATATATTTT. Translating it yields CASRSGQGAAGNTIYF. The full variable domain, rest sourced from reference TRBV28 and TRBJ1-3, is DVKVTQSSRYLVKRTGEKVFLECVQDMDHENMFWYRQDPGLGLRLIYFSYDVKMKEKGDIPEGYSVSREKKERFSLILESASTNQTSMYLCASRSGQGAAGNTIYFGEGSWLTVV.